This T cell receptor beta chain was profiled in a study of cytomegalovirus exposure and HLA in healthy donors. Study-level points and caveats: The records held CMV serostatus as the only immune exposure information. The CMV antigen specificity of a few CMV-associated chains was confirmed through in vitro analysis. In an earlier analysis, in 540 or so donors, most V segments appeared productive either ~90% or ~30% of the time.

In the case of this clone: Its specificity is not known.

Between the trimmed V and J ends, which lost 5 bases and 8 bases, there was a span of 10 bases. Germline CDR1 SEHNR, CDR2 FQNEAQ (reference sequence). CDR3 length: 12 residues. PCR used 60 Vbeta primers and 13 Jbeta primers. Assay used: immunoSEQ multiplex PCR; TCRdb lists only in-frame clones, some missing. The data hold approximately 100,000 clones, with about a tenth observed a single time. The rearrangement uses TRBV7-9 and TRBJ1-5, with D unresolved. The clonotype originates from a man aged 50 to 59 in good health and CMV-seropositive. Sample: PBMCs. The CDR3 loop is CASSLPQEPQHF. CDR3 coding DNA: TGTGCCAGCAGCCTCCCTCAGGAGCCCCAGCATTTT.